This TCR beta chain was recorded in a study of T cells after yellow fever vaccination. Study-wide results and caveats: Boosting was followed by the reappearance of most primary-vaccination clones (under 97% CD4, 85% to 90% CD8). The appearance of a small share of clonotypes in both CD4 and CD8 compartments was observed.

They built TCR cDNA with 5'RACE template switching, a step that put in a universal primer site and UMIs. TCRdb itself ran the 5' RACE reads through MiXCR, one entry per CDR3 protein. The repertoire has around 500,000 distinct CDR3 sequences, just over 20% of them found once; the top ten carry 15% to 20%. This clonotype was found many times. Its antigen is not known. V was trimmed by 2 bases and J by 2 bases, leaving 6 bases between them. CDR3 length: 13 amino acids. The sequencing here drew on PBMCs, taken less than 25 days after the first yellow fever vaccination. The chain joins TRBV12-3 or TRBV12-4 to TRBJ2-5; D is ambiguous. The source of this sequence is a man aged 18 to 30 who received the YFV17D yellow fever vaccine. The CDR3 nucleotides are TGTGCCAGCAGTTTAAACAGACAAGAGACCCAGTACTTC. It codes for CASSLNRQETQYF.